The 23 T cell receptor beta chains reported below all come from one sample, sequenced in a study of blood T cell repertoires in COVID-19. The assay was immunoSEQ multiplex PCR, and TCRdb's table has in-frame clones only and misses some. The table records about 400,000 clones, 88% of them present only once. Sequenced: PBMCs or T cells enriched from blood (not recorded which). The receptor set was obtained from a woman aged 40 to 50 with acute COVID-19.

The rearrangement uses TRBV6-5 and TRBJ2-7; 9 bases are a match to TRBD1. The CDR3 has 15 amino acids. V lost 7 bases and J lost 0; bases outside the gene matches: 7. Germline V gene data show CDR1 as MNHEY and CDR2 as SVGAGI. As DNA, the CDR3 is TGTGCCAGCAAAAGGGACAGGGAACCCTCCTACGAGCAGTACTTC. It encodes CASKRDREPSYEQYF.

The chain is built from TRBV5-4 and TRBJ2-7, with 8 bases lining up with TRBD1. The CDR3 has 17 residues. Germline V CDR1 and CDR2: SGHNT, YYREEE (reference sequence). Trimming at V came to 4 bases and at J to 5 bases, leaving 17 bases not matched to a gene. CDR3 DNA sequence: TGTGCCAGCAGCGATGCGGCTTTCGGACAGGGTGGCGACGAGCAGTACTTC. This sequence encodes CASSDAAFGQGGDEQYF.

V usage is TRBV24-1 and J usage is TRBJ2-1; no clear D gene. Trimming left V 5 bases short and J 6 bases short, with 13 bases between. Germline CDR1 is KGHDR and CDR2 is SFDVKD. CDR3 size: 14 residues. CDR3 nucleotide sequence: TGTGCCACCAGTGGGGCAGCCCCAGGCAATGAGCAGTTCTTC. Translating it yields CATSGAAPGNEQFF.

This clone was seen a single time. The V and J genes are TRBV23-1 and TRBJ2-2; 10 bases are shared with TRBD1. TRBV23-1 is recorded as an ORF, its role being uncertain. This CDR3 is built from 16 residues. V lost 2 bases and J lost 5; bases outside the gene matches: 5. The CDR3 bases are TGCGCCAGCAGTCAACTCCAGGGACAGGGGACCGGGGAGCTGTTTTTT. This sequence encodes CASSQLQGQGTGELFF.

The chain recombines TRBV5-4 with TRBJ1-2; D might be TRBD1 (6 bases). V lost 0 bases to trimming and J lost 8 bases, with 17 bases between them. In germline, CDR1 is SGHNT, CDR2 YYREEE (reference sequence). CDR3 length equals 15 residues. The CDR3 loop is CASSLEPNRGLGYTF. For the CDR3, the DNA is TGTGCCAGCAGCTTGGAACCAAATAGGGGGTTAGGCTACACCTTC.

This clone was recorded only once. The gene calls are TRBV29-1 and TRBJ2-1; 7 positions match TRBD2. The CDR3 has 15 amino acids. V was clipped by 2 bases and J by 5 bases; unmatched bases: 9. Germline lookup yields CDR1 SQVTM and CDR2 ANQGSEA. The CDR3 protein is CSVEIPGGFDNEQFF. The CDR3 DNA reads as TGCAGCGTTGAAATTCCGGGGGGATTTGACAATGAGCAGTTCTTC.

This chain links TRBV7-9 with TRBJ1-1; the D is unclear. Germline V gene lookup returns CDR1 SEHNR and CDR2 FQNEAQ (reference sequence). This CDR3 is 13 amino acids long. V was clipped by 4 bases and J by 7 bases, with 13 bases between them. In DNA, the CDR3 is TGTGCCAGCAGCTCCTCCCAGATTGTTGAAGCTTTCTTT. This encodes CASSSSQIVEAFF.

V and J are TRBV5-1 and TRBJ1-4; the D gene is possibly TRBD1 (5 bases). Germline CDR1 SGHRS, CDR2 YFSETQ. V was cut by 4 bases and J by 3 bases, with 13 bases left in between. This CDR3 has 15 amino acids. This CDR3 is CASSDSRGSNEKLFF. DNA of the CDR3: TGCGCCAGCAGCGACAGCCGGGGGTCTAATGAAAAACTGTTTTTT.

The chain combines TRBV7-6 with TRBJ2-2; the D gene is possibly TRBD1 (6 bases). The CDR3 covers 18 residues. Germline V gene sequence: CDR1 SGHVS, CDR2 FNYEAQ. The ends were cut back, 0 bases at V and 0 bases at J, with 14 bases in the middle. The CDR3: CASSLAADQGTNTGELFF. The CDR3 coding sequence is TGTGCCAGCAGCTTAGCGGCGGATCAGGGGACGAACACCGGGGAGCTGTTTTTT.

The chain links TRBV7-2 to TRBJ1-2, with D perhaps matching TRBD1 (6 bases). Germline CDR1 is SGHTA and CDR2 is FQGNSA. CDR3 size: 14 residues. Trimming cost V 3 bases and J 1 base, with 9 bases left between them. The CDR3 region is CASSFGQINYGYTF. CDR3 in DNA: TGTGCCAGCAGCTTCGGACAGATTAACTATGGCTACACCTTC.

The J gene is TRBJ2-1, the V gene TRBV2, with TRBD2 matching over 7 bases. V shed 8 bases and J 2 bases; nucleotides not matched to a gene: 0. The CDR3 loop spans 12 amino acids. Germline lookup yields CDR1 SNHLY and CDR2 FYNNEI. CDR3 DNA: TGTGCCAGCGGGGGGGCCTACAATGAGCAGTTCTTC. Translation gives CASGGAYNEQFF.

The CDR3 here is CASNPGETYEQYF. In DNA form, the CDR3 reads TGCGCCAGCAATCCGGGGGAAACCTACGAGCAGTACTTC. J is TRBJ2-7 and V is TRBV5-1, with D tentatively TRBD2 (6 bases). Germline V gene sequence: CDR1 SGHRS, CDR2 YFSETQ. The germline V and J ends were trimmed by 6 bases and 2 bases, with 12 bases remaining between them. The CDR3 loop spans 13 amino acids. Using reference TRBV5-1 and TRBJ2-7 for the parts outside the CDR3, the full variable domain is KAGVTQTPRYLIKTRGQQVTLSCSPISGHRSVSWYQQTPGQGLQFLFEYFSETQRNKGNFPGRFSGRQFSNSRSEMNVSTLELGDSALYLCASNPGETYEQYFGPGTRLTVT.

The gene calls are TRBV7-8 and TRBJ2-7; 8 bases agree with TRBD1. The CDR3 runs to 13 residues. CDR1 SGHVS and CDR2 FQNEAQ come from the germline V gene. J lost 6 bases, V lost 3 bases, and 4 bases had no gene match. The DNA of the CDR3 is TGTGCCAGCAGCTTTCGGACAGGGACCGAGCAGTACTTC. Translation: CASSFRTGTEQYF.

The chain links TRBV30 to TRBJ2-6; TRBD2 might be the D (6 bases). The V and J ends lost 8 bases and 0 bases respectively, with 8 bases between them. The CDR3 is 13 residues long. Germline V gene sequence: CDR1 GTSNPN, CDR2 SVGIG (reference sequence). The chain's CDR3 is CAGGSSGANVLTF. The CDR3, as DNA: TGTGCCGGAGGGAGCTCTGGGGCCAACGTCCTGACTTTC.

The CDR3 loop reads CASSPKRGMGTEAFF. CDR3 sequence (DNA): TGTGCCAGCAGCCCCAAAAGGGGGATGGGCACTGAAGCTTTCTTT. This chain uses TRBV7-9 with TRBJ1-1, with TRBD1 as a possible D gene (6 bases). V shed 5 bases and J shed 4 bases, with 17 bases lying between them. This CDR3 comprises 15 residues. The germline V gene has CDR1 SEHNR and CDR2 FQNEAQ (reference sequence).

This chain connects TRBV3-1 (or the pseudogene TRBV3-2) to TRBJ1-5; 8 bases align to TRBD1. The J segment lost 9 bases and the V segment lost 4 bases, leaving 8 bases of the junction unmatched. Germline CDR1 reads LGHDT; CDR2 reads YNNKEL (reference sequence). The CDR3 runs 14 residues. The CDR3 is CASSRGQGPGPQHF. Written as DNA, the CDR3 is TGTGCCAGCAGCCGAGGACAGGGCCCAGGGCCCCAGCATTTT.

The chain carries TRBV6-2 or TRBV6-3 and TRBJ2-1, with D perhaps matching TRBD1 (6 bases). This CDR3 has 17 amino acids. Germline V lookup: CDR1 MNHEY, CDR2 SVGEGT. Trimming shortened V by 6 bases and J by 0 bases, and 18 bases separated the two germline ends. DNA of the CDR3: TGTGCCAGCAGCCTACAGCGGACAGCTAGCTCCTACAATGAGCAGTTCTTC. Its translation: CASSLQRTASSYNEQFF.

The chain employs TRBV29-1 and TRBJ2-3; 7 bases are a match to TRBD1. The CDR3 sequence is 14 residues long. Germline loops: CDR1 SQVTM, CDR2 ANQGSEA. After removal of 4 bases from V and 2 bases from J, the junction contained 6 bases not matched to a gene. The CDR3 nucleotides are TGCAGCGTTGGGACAGGCGCATTCACAGATACGCAGTATTTT. This sequence encodes CSVGTGAFTDTQYF.

The rearrangement uses TRBV20-1 and TRBJ2-5, with a tentative D call TRBD2 (5 bases). Germline loops: CDR1 DFQATT, CDR2 SNEGSKA (reference sequence). Deletions cut 3 bases from V and 5 bases from J, with 19 bases between. This CDR3 spans 15 amino acids. DNA of the CDR3: TGCAGTGCTAGTGGTTTAGGTAGCGCCGAGGAGACCCAGTACTTC. This codes for CSASGLGSAEETQYF.

V and J are TRBV27 and TRBJ2-1, with 11 bases fitting TRBD1. The CDR3 is made up of 15 amino acids. J was trimmed by 5 bases and V by 3 bases; bases with no gene match: 3. The V gene's germline CDR1 is MNHEY and CDR2 SMNVEV (reference sequence). CDR3 protein: CASSFGTGGNNEQFF. CDR3 in DNA: TGTGCCAGCAGTTTCGGGACAGGGGGAAACAATGAGCAGTTCTTC.

V gene TRBV2 combines with J gene TRBJ2-2, with D maybe TRBD2 (6 bases). CDR3 length: 13 residues. Germline lookup yields CDR1 SNHLY and CDR2 FYNNEI. V lost 8 bases, J lost 4 bases, and 11 bases lay in between. This CDR3 reads CASRGTVTGELFF. Here the CDR3 DNA reads TGTGCCAGCCGGGGGACCGTCACCGGGGAGCTGTTTTTT.

The chain carries TRBV2 and TRBJ1-1; TRBD1 matches at 8 bases. The germline CDR1 and CDR2 sequences are SNHLY and FYNNEI. The CDR3 spans 12 residues. Trimming at V came to 5 bases and at J to 10 bases, leaving 6 bases not matched to a gene. CDR3 in amino acids: CASSIETGVAFF. The CDR3 DNA is TGTGCCAGCAGTATAGAGACAGGGGTAGCTTTCTTT. The full variable domain, its missing parts supplied by reference TRBV2 and TRBJ1-1, is EPEVTQTPSHQVTQMGQEVILRCVPISNHLYFYWYRQILGQKVEFLVSFYNNEISEKSEIFDDQFSVERPDGSNFTLKIRSTKLEDSAMYFCASSIETGVAFFGQGTRLTVV.

The gene calls are TRBV7-9 and TRBJ1-1, with 9 bases that match TRBD1. Trimming at V came to 1 base and at J to 7 bases, leaving 13 bases not matched to a gene. This CDR3 contains 17 residues. Germline-derived CDR1 and CDR2 are SEHNR and FQNEAQ (reference sequence). The CDR3 coding sequence is TGTGCCAGCAGCTTAGAAAAGTTCGGGACAGGGAATGATGAAGCTTTCTTT. Translation: CASSLEKFGTGNDEAFF.